Listed below are T cell receptor beta chains from one sample, sequenced in a study of TIL therapy for anti-PD-1-resistant metastatic lung cancer. This table comes from immunoSEQ multiplex PCR, and its TCRdb copy is limited to in-frame clones, with some not included. Of 40,000 to 55,000 clones in the sample, 70% to 80% were seen once. The sample here was blood, taken at baseline. The origin of the receptors is a woman aged 30 to 85 with non-small cell lung cancer. The CDR3 runs from the conserved cysteine through the conserved F or W. The D gene is left open where the match is weak. Size is stated for part of the rows, as once, few or many counts, or as a class when the clone is expanded.

v_call: TRBV2
j_call: TRBJ1-6
d_call: -
clone_size: -
cdr3_aa: CASRMLTASNSPLHF
cdr3_nt: TGTGCCAGCAGAATGCTTACAGCCTCAAATTCACCCCTCCACTTT

v_call: TRBV5-4
j_call: TRBJ1-5
d_call: TRBD1
clone_size: -
cdr3_aa: CASSRDRENQPQHF
cdr3_nt: TGTGCCAGCAGCCGGGACAGGGAGAATCAGCCCCAGCATTTT

v_call: TRBV27
j_call: TRBJ1-1
d_call: -
clone_size: -
cdr3_aa: CASSSGGWEAFF
cdr3_nt: TGTGCCAGCAGTTCCGGAGGTTGGGAAGCTTTCTTT

v_call: TRBV5-1
j_call: TRBJ2-2
d_call: -
clone_size: few
cdr3_aa: CASSLVLTGPGELFF
cdr3_nt: TGCGCCAGCAGCTTGGTCCTGACTGGTCCCGGGGAGCTGTTTTTT

v_call: TRBV11-2
j_call: TRBJ2-3
d_call: -
clone_size: -
cdr3_aa: CASSLGADPSTDTQYF
cdr3_nt: TGTGCCAGCAGCTTAGGAGCGGACCCTAGCACAGATACGCAGTATTTT

v_call: TRBV11-3
j_call: TRBJ2-3
d_call: TRBD1
clone_size: -
cdr3_aa: CASSLDPRAGGIGADTQYF
cdr3_nt: TGTGCCAGCAGCTTAGACCCGAGAGCAGGGGGAATAGGAGCAGATACGCAGTATTTT

v_call: TRBV2
j_call: TRBJ2-7
d_call: -
clone_size: -
cdr3_aa: CASRDSYEQYF
cdr3_nt: TGTGCCAGCAGAGACTCCTACGAGCAGTACTTC

v_call: TRBV5-6
j_call: TRBJ1-2
d_call: -
clone_size: -
cdr3_aa: CASSLPGSSYGYTF
cdr3_nt: TGTGCCAGCAGCTTACCGGGATCTTCCTATGGCTACACCTTC

v_call: TRBV10-3
j_call: TRBJ1-3
d_call: -
clone_size: -
cdr3_aa: CAITTASSGNTIYF
cdr3_nt: TGTGCCATCACGACGGCCAGCTCTGGAAACACCATATATTTT

v_call: TRBV27
j_call: TRBJ2-2
d_call: TRBD2
clone_size: -
cdr3_aa: CASSSLAGGLSGELFF
cdr3_nt: TGTGCCAGCAGTTCCTTAGCGGGAGGGCTCTCCGGGGAGCTGTTTTTT

v_call: TRBV11-2
j_call: TRBJ2-5
d_call: TRBD1
clone_size: -
cdr3_aa: CASSLVSGQGPETQYF
cdr3_nt: TGTGCCAGCAGCTTGGTTAGTGGACAGGGTCCAGAGACCCAGTACTTC

v_call: TRBV5-1
j_call: TRBJ1-3
d_call: TRBD1
clone_size: -
cdr3_aa: CASSRQGASGNTIYF
cdr3_nt: TGCGCCAGCAGCAGGCAGGGGGCTTCTGGAAACACCATATATTTT

v_call: TRBV7-6
j_call: TRBJ2-5
d_call: -
clone_size: -
cdr3_aa: CASSPPAQETQYF
cdr3_nt: TGTGCCAGCAGCCCCCCAGCCCAAGAGACCCAGTACTTC

v_call: TRBV11-2
j_call: TRBJ2-7
d_call: -
clone_size: -
cdr3_aa: CASSSTHFPPYEQYF
cdr3_nt: TGTGCCAGCAGCTCCACGCATTTTCCGCCCTACGAGCAGTACTTC

v_call: TRBV28
j_call: TRBJ1-2
d_call: -
clone_size: -
cdr3_aa: CASRLGIYGYTF
cdr3_nt: TGTGCCAGCAGACTTGGTATCTATGGCTACACCTTC

v_call: TRBV6-1
j_call: TRBJ1-2
d_call: TRBD1
clone_size: once
cdr3_aa: CASRQTGSYGYTF
cdr3_nt: TGTGCCAGCAGACAGACAGGGAGCTATGGCTACACCTTC

v_call: TRBV6-6
j_call: TRBJ2-5
d_call: -
clone_size: -
cdr3_aa: CASSYSSRAEETQYF
cdr3_nt: TGTGCCAGCAGTTACTCTAGCAGGGCAGAAGAGACCCAGTACTTC

v_call: TRBV25-1
j_call: TRBJ2-7
d_call: TRBD1
clone_size: -
cdr3_aa: CASSNPGTEIFYEQYF
cdr3_nt: TGTGCCAGCAGTAATCCCGGGACAGAGATTTTCTACGAGCAGTACTTC

v_call: TRBV7-8
j_call: TRBJ2-1
d_call: TRBD2
clone_size: -
cdr3_aa: CASSLESTSGWVFF
cdr3_nt: TGTGCCAGCAGCTTAGAGTCGACTAGCGGTTGGGTGTTCTTC

v_call: TRBV7-9
j_call: TRBJ2-1
d_call: -
clone_size: -
cdr3_aa: CASSSRREMDEQFF
cdr3_nt: TGTGCCAGCAGCTCACGCAGGGAAATGGATGAGCAGTTCTTC

v_call: TRBV7-8
j_call: TRBJ1-2
d_call: -
clone_size: -
cdr3_aa: CASSFIEDYGYTF
cdr3_nt: TGTGCCAGCAGCTTTATCGAGGACTATGGCTACACCTTC

v_call: TRBV4-2
j_call: TRBJ2-3
d_call: TRBD2
clone_size: -
cdr3_aa: CASSQMGLAGVDTQYF
cdr3_nt: TGTGCCAGCAGCCAGATGGGACTAGCGGGAGTAGATACGCAGTATTTT

v_call: TRBV2
j_call: TRBJ1-1
d_call: -
clone_size: few
cdr3_aa: CASSVVLNTEAFF
cdr3_nt: TGTGCCAGCAGTGTAGTACTGAACACTGAAGCTTTCTTT

v_call: TRBV2
j_call: TRBJ2-6
d_call: -
clone_size: -
cdr3_aa: CASSEHSGANVLTF
cdr3_nt: TGTGCCAGCAGTGAACACTCTGGGGCCAACGTCCTGACTTTC

v_call: TRBV5-8
j_call: TRBJ1-4
d_call: TRBD1
clone_size: once
cdr3_aa: CASSRNDRGNEKLFF
cdr3_nt: TGTGCCAGCAGCCGGAACGACAGGGGTAATGAAAAACTGTTTTTT

v_call: TRBV4-3
j_call: TRBJ1-2
d_call: -
clone_size: -
cdr3_aa: CASSQGPSLNYGYTF
cdr3_nt: TGCGCCAGCAGCCAAGGACCAAGCCTGAACTATGGCTACACCTTC

v_call: TRBV10-3
j_call: TRBJ1-4
d_call: TRBD1
clone_size: few
cdr3_aa: CAINTGGPTNEKLFF
cdr3_nt: TGTGCCATCAATACAGGGGGGCCAACTAATGAAAAACTGTTTTTT

v_call: TRBV28
j_call: TRBJ2-4
d_call: -
clone_size: -
cdr3_aa: CATSNGGRGVKNIQYF
cdr3_nt: TGTGCCACGTCAAATGGGGGGCGCGGGGTCAAAAACATTCAGTACTTC

v_call: TRBV28
j_call: TRBJ1-2
d_call: TRBD1
clone_size: -
cdr3_aa: CASSSQSGEGARNGYTF
cdr3_nt: TGTGCCAGCAGTTCCCAATCCGGGGAGGGGGCCCGGAATGGCTACACCTTC

v_call: TRBV6-5
j_call: TRBJ1-1
d_call: -
clone_size: -
cdr3_aa: CASSYSLNTEAFF
cdr3_nt: TGTGCCAGCAGTTACTCTTTGAACACTGAAGCTTTCTTT

v_call: TRBV19
j_call: TRBJ1-5
d_call: TRBD1
clone_size: -
cdr3_aa: CASSPTGGLGNQPQHF
cdr3_nt: TGTGCCAGTAGTCCTACAGGGGGCTTGGGCAATCAGCCCCAGCATTTT

v_call: TRBV29-1
j_call: TRBJ2-1
d_call: TRBD2
clone_size: -
cdr3_aa: CSAQLAGGLNEQFF
cdr3_nt: TGCAGCGCTCAACTAGCGGGGGGGCTCAATGAGCAGTTCTTC

v_call: TRBV9
j_call: TRBJ2-5
d_call: -
clone_size: -
cdr3_aa: CASSGGIQETQYF
cdr3_nt: TGTGCCAGCAGCGGCGGGATCCAAGAGACCCAGTACTTC

v_call: TRBV5-1
j_call: TRBJ2-7
d_call: TRBD2
clone_size: -
cdr3_aa: CASSWKRESTYEQYF
cdr3_nt: TGCGCCAGCAGCTGGAAGCGGGAGAGCACCTACGAGCAGTACTTC

v_call: TRBV29-1
j_call: TRBJ1-4
d_call: TRBD1
clone_size: -
cdr3_aa: CSVVGQGEEKLFF
cdr3_nt: TGCAGCGTTGTGGGACAGGGAGAGGAAAAACTGTTTTTT

v_call: TRBV27
j_call: TRBJ2-7
d_call: TRBD2
clone_size: few
cdr3_aa: CASSGIAGSSHEQYF
cdr3_nt: TGTGCCAGCAGTGGAATAGCGGGATCCAGTCACGAGCAGTACTTC

v_call: TRBV5-1
j_call: TRBJ2-7
d_call: TRBD1
clone_size: -
cdr3_aa: CASSHGTAYYEQYF
cdr3_nt: TGCGCCAGCAGCCACGGGACAGCTTACTACGAGCAGTACTTC

v_call: TRBV5-3
j_call: TRBJ1-1
d_call: -
clone_size: -
cdr3_aa: CARSPMSWGRDTEAFF
cdr3_nt: TGTGCCAGAAGCCCCATGTCCTGGGGGAGGGACACTGAAGCTTTCTTT

v_call: TRBV4-1
j_call: TRBJ1-2
d_call: -
clone_size: few
cdr3_aa: CASSQDSENYGYTF
cdr3_nt: TGCGCCAGCAGCCAAGATTCGGAGAACTATGGCTACACCTTC

v_call: TRBV18
j_call: TRBJ2-1
d_call: -
clone_size: -
cdr3_aa: CASSPPLGTSSYNEQFF
cdr3_nt: TGTGCCAGCTCACCACCCCTGGGGACAAGCTCCTACAATGAGCAGTTCTTC

v_call: TRBV6-1
j_call: TRBJ2-3
d_call: -
clone_size: -
cdr3_aa: CASSGNRATTDTQYF
cdr3_nt: TGTGCCAGCAGTGGAAACAGGGCAACGACAGATACGCAGTATTTT

v_call: TRBV2
j_call: TRBJ1-4
d_call: -
clone_size: few
cdr3_aa: CASRLRLFRGGEKLFF
cdr3_nt: TGTGCCAGCAGGCTACGTCTGTTCAGGGGAGGAGAAAAACTGTTTTTT

v_call: TRBV11-3
j_call: TRBJ1-3
d_call: -
clone_size: -
cdr3_aa: CASSLSGNTIYF
cdr3_nt: TGTGCCAGCAGCTTATCTGGAAACACCATATATTTT

v_call: TRBV7-3
j_call: TRBJ2-1
d_call: TRBD2
clone_size: -
cdr3_aa: CASSLLGSGDLDEQFF
cdr3_nt: TGTGCCAGCAGCCTCCTTGGTAGCGGGGACTTGGATGAGCAGTTCTTC

v_call: TRBV6-5
j_call: TRBJ2-7
d_call: TRBD1
clone_size: many
cdr3_aa: CASSYLTGTYEQYF
cdr3_nt: TGTGCCAGCAGTTATTTGACAGGGACCTACGAGCAGTACTTC

v_call: TRBV27
j_call: TRBJ2-7
d_call: -
clone_size: -
cdr3_aa: CASSFYGGYEQYF
cdr3_nt: TGTGCCAGCAGTTTCTATGGGGGGTACGAGCAGTACTTC

v_call: TRBV5-6
j_call: TRBJ1-1
d_call: -
clone_size: few
cdr3_aa: CASSIAITDTEAFF
cdr3_nt: TGTGCCAGCAGCATAGCGATTACCGACACTGAAGCTTTCTTT

v_call: TRBV19
j_call: TRBJ1-1
d_call: TRBD1
clone_size: -
cdr3_aa: CASSMGQLTKAFF
cdr3_nt: TGTGCCAGTAGTATGGGACAGCTAACAAAAGCTTTCTTT

v_call: TRBV19
j_call: TRBJ1-3
d_call: -
clone_size: -
cdr3_aa: CASSIGLSGNTIYF
cdr3_nt: TGTGCCAGTAGTATAGGACTTTCTGGAAACACCATATATTTT

v_call: TRBV30
j_call: TRBJ2-5
d_call: -
clone_size: -
cdr3_aa: CAWSIMEETQYF
cdr3_nt: TGTGCCTGGAGTATTATGGAGGAGACCCAGTACTTC